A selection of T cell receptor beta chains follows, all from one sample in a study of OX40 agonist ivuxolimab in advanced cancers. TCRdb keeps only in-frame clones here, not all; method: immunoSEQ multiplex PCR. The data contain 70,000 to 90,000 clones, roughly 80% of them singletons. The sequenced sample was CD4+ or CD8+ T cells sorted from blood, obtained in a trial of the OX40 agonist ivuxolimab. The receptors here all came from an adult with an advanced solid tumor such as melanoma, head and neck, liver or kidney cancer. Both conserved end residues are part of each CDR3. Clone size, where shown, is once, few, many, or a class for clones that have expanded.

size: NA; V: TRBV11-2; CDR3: CASRTGTGRRGGEKLFF
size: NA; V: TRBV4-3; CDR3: CASSQDLASGSNEQFF
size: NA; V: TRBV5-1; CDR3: CASSLAEGYSPLHF
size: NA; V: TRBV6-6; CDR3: CASSQDLGEVTIYF
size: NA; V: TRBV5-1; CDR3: CASSSTGELFF
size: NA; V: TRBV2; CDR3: CASSVQGLNTEAFF
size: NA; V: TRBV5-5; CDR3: CASSLTDEQYF
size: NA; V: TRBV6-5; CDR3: CASSRPGSRGYGYTF
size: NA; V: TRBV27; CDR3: CASSFNSGYGYTF
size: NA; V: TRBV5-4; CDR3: CASSPQGSRNIQYF
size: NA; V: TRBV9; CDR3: CASSVANGRTDTQYF
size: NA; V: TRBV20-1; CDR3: CSAEGYGEQYF
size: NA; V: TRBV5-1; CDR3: CASRGQNTGELFF
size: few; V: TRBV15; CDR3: CATSPIREQPQHF
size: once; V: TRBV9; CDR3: CASSEGTGYEQYF
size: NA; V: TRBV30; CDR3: CAWNNKGGYTF
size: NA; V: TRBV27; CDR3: CASSLQGVNTGELFF
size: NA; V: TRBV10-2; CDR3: CASNPQGTSNQPQHF
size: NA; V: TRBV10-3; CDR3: CAISDGALSGNTIYF
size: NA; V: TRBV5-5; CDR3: CASSWKRKETQYF
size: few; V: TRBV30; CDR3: CAWSGVGPGELFF
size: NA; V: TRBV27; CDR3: CASSLSWGRQETQYF
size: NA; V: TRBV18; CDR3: CASSPPGQGTGEQYF
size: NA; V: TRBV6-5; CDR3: CASSYGGENTEAFF
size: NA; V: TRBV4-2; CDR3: CASSLGGSGGADTQYF
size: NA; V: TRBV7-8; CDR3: CASSTNSGPQYF